One sample yielded the 17 T cell receptor beta chains listed below, sequenced in a study of T cell responses to AZD1222 COVID-19 vaccine. The assay was immunoSEQ multiplex PCR, and TCRdb's table has in-frame clones only and misses some. The sample carries 84,000 or so clones, approximately 86% recorded once. The source material was peripheral blood, sampled on day 0 of AZD1222 vaccination. The source of these receptors is an adult in good health.

This clone has only a few counts. The CDR3 sequence is CASSPGGGKPYEQYF. The CDR3 nucleotides read TGTGCCAGCAGCCCAGGGGGGGGGAAACCCTACGAGCAGTACTTC. The chain recombines TRBV5-4 with TRBJ2-7, with D perhaps matching TRBD1 or TRBD2 (7 bases each). This CDR3 is built from 15 residues. V was pared by 4 bases and J by 2 bases, with 16 bases between. Germline loops: CDR1 SGHNT, CDR2 YYREEE (reference sequence).

This clone has a single count. The chain employs TRBV7-9 and TRBJ1-3, with 7 bases matching TRBD1. The CDR3 is 14 residues long. Germline-derived CDR1 and CDR2 are SEHNR and FQNEAQ (reference sequence). V lost 5 bases and J lost 3; bases outside the gene matches: 4. The CDR3 DNA reads TGTGCCAGCAGCAACGGACAGGTTGGAAACACCATATATTTT. Translated, it gives CASSNGQVGNTIYF.

The chain combines TRBV11-2 with TRBJ1-2; maybe TRBD1 (5 bases). Germline CDR1 reads SGHAT; CDR2 reads FQNNGV. V shed 1 base and J shed 3 bases, with 9 bases lying between them. The CDR3 length is 14 residues. Here the CDR3 reads CASSLVLGDYGYTF. Here the CDR3 DNA reads TGTGCCAGCAGCTTAGTTTTAGGGGACTATGGCTACACCTTC.

This chain connects TRBV18 to TRBJ2-7; 8 bases are a match to TRBD2. V trimming: 0 bases; J trimming: 7 bases; junction bases outside the gene matches: 11. In germline, CDR1 is KGHSH, CDR2 LQKENI. The CDR3 totals 16 residues. The CDR3 DNA is TGTGCCAGCTCACCACCGGCGGGAGGATTAGGAGGGGAGCAGTACTTC. Translation gives CASSPPAGGLGGEQYF.

The chain uses TRBV10-3 and TRBJ2-1; tentatively, D is TRBD2 (6 bases). Trimming left V 3 bases short and J 4 bases short, with 13 bases between. Germline V CDR1 and CDR2: ENHRY, SYGVKD. CDR3 size: 15 residues. CDR3 residues: CAISEPAGIYNEQFF. DNA for the CDR3: TGTGCCATCAGTGAACCGGCGGGGATATACAATGAGCAGTTCTTC.

This chain uses TRBV28 with TRBJ1-5; 7 nucleotides match TRBD1. In germline, CDR1 is MDHEN, CDR2 SYDVKM. The CDR3 is made up of 15 amino acids. V lost 6 bases, J lost 0 bases, and 5 bases stayed unmatched. The CDR3 reads CASRPPGGSNQPQHF. In DNA form, the CDR3 reads TGTGCCAGCAGACCCCCAGGGGGTAGCAATCAGCCCCAGCATTTT.

The V and J genes are TRBV6-5 and TRBJ1-2, with 8 bases identical to TRBD1. This CDR3 is 15 amino acids long. V lost 6 bases, J lost 3 bases, and 9 bases stayed unmatched. CDR1 and CDR2 (germline): MNHEY, SVGAGI. The CDR3 loop reads CASRPTLTGDYGYTF. In DNA form, the CDR3 reads TGTGCCAGCAGACCCACCTTGACAGGGGACTATGGCTACACCTTC.

V and J are TRBV11-3 and TRBJ1-6, with no clear D. The CDR3 loop spans 13 amino acids. The ends were cut back, 5 bases at V and 10 bases at J, with 12 bases in the middle. Germline-derived CDR1 and CDR2 are SGHNT and YENEEA. The CDR3 loop is CASSPRLGSPLHF. The CDR3 DNA reads TGTGCCAGCAGCCCACGGCTTGGATCACCCCTCCACTTT. Combining the CDR3 with reference TRBV11-3 and TRBJ1-6 gives the whole variable domain EAGVVQSPRYKIIEKKQPVAFWCNPISGHNTLYWYLQNLGQGPELLIRYENEEAVDDSQLPKDRFSAERLKGVDSTLKIQPAELGDSAVYLCASSPRLGSPLHFGNGTRLTVT.

This chain links TRBV27 with TRBJ2-3; D is ambiguous. CDR1 is MNHEY and CDR2 is SMNVEV in the germline V gene (reference sequence). V dropped 2 bases and J dropped 4 bases, with 13 bases sitting between them. This CDR3 has 15 amino acids. CDR3 region: CASSLRPSSADTQYF. CDR3 nucleotide sequence: TGTGCCAGCAGTTTAAGACCGTCCAGCGCAGATACGCAGTATTTT.

V is TRBV28 and J is TRBJ2-2, with 14 bases fitting TRBD2. There are 16 residues in the CDR3. V was clipped by 3 bases and J by 6 bases; unmatched bases: 3. The germline CDR1 and CDR2 sequences are MDHEN and SYDVKM. CDR3 sequence: CASSFLGLAGAGELFF. CDR3 bases: TGTGCCAGCAGTTTTCTGGGACTAGCGGGAGCCGGGGAGCTGTTTTTT.

V usage is TRBV7-9 and J usage is TRBJ1-5; 10 nucleotides match TRBD1. Germline CDR1 is SEHNR and CDR2 is FQNEAQ (reference sequence). The CDR3 sequence is 17 residues long. With 5 bases clipped from V and 2 bases from J, the junction kept 9 bases outside the gene matches. The DNA for the CDR3 is TGTGCCAGCAGCCCTTCTTCGGACAGGGGGGGCAATCAGCCCCAGCATTTT. It encodes CASSPSSDRGGNQPQHF.

This CDR3 is CASSLQVTGDYGYTF. CDR3 DNA: TGTGCCAGCAGTTTACAAGTGACGGGGGACTATGGCTACACCTTC. The chain uses TRBV28 and TRBJ1-2; TRBD1 might be the D (5 bases). The germline gives CDR1 MDHEN, CDR2 SYDVKM. The CDR3 length is 15 residues. V lost 2 bases and J lost 3, with 13 bases in between.

In this sample, this clone turned up once. The chain has TRBV5-5 and TRBJ1-1, with 10 bases fitting TRBD1. The germline gives CDR1 SGHKS, CDR2 YYEKEE (reference sequence). V lost 3 bases to trimming and J lost 11 bases; unmatched junction nucleotides: 10. This CDR3 spans 14 amino acids. In DNA form, the CDR3 reads TGTGCCAGCAGCTCGAGGGACAGGGGATCGGGGGCTTTCTTT. This codes for CASSSRDRGSGAFF.

The chain combines TRBV9 with TRBJ2-3; a possible D gene is TRBD1 (6 bases). The CDR3 loop spans 15 amino acids. V was pared by 5 bases and J by 1 base, with 14 bases between. Looked up from germline, CDR1 is SGDLS and CDR2 is YYNGEE. CDR3 sequence: CASRATGLGTDTQYF. The CDR3, as DNA: TGTGCCAGCAGAGCGACAGGCCTTGGCACAGATACGCAGTATTTT.

The V and J genes are TRBV18 and TRBJ1-2, with D maybe TRBD1 (6 bases). The CDR3 contains 13 residues. The germline V and J ends were trimmed by 2 bases and 8 bases, with 12 bases remaining between them. Germline values: CDR1 KGHSH, CDR2 LQKENI. CDR3 protein: CASSPVEGGGYTF. For the CDR3, the DNA is TGTGCCAGCTCACCAGTAGAAGGGGGAGGCTACACCTTC.

The chain joins TRBV2 to TRBJ1-4, with 7 bases identical to TRBD1. CDR3 length: 14 residues. V lost 4 bases, J lost 4 bases, and 3 bases stayed unmatched. CDR1 SNHLY and CDR2 FYNNEI come from the germline V gene. In DNA form, the CDR3 reads TGTGCCAGCAGTGCACAGGGGCGTAATGAAAAACTGTTTTTT. As protein: CASSAQGRNEKLFF.

The rearrangement uses TRBV27 and TRBJ1-5; D may be TRBD1 (5 bases). Germline values: CDR1 MNHEY, CDR2 SMNVEV (reference sequence). The CDR3 is 15 residues long. The V and J ends lost 2 bases and 4 bases respectively, with 12 bases between them. CDR3 protein: CASSLLQGVNQPQHF. CDR3 DNA sequence: TGTGCCAGCAGTTTACTACAAGGGGTTAATCAGCCCCAGCATTTT.